These 15 T cell receptor beta chains originate from one sample sequenced in a study of STAT5B mutations in CD4+ large granular lymphocyte leukemia. Sequencing used immunoSEQ multiplex PCR; TCRdb keeps in-frame clones, though not all of them. The sample yields 30,000 to 40,000 clones, more than 60% seen once. The sequenced sample was CD4+ T cells from blood buffy coats. These receptors were collected from a human donor in good health.

The count of this clone is one. The CDR3 sequence is CASSDNPRGATRSYEQYF. CDR3 DNA sequence: TGTGCCAGCAGTGATAACCCCCGAGGGGCCACGAGGTCCTACGAGCAGTACTTC. This chain connects TRBV25-1 to TRBJ2-7; D assignment may be TRBD1 or TRBD2 (5 bases each). The CDR3 has 18 residues. Germline V gene lookup returns CDR1 MGHDK and CDR2 SYGVNS. V gave up 3 bases and J gave up 1 base, with 22 bases separating them.

The chain employs TRBV6-6 and TRBJ2-7, with D tentatively TRBD1 or TRBD2 (5 bases each). Germline assignment: CDR1 MNHNY and CDR2 SVGAGI (reference sequence). Deletions cut 5 bases from V and 3 bases from J, with 14 bases between. The CDR3 spans 14 residues. This CDR3 is CASSPEGRFYEQYF. The CDR3 bases are TGTGCCAGCAGTCCCGAGGGGCGATTCTACGAGCAGTACTTC.

The chain employs TRBV5-1 and TRBJ2-1; 8 bases fit TRBD1. Germline trimming cut 3 bases from V and 2 bases from J; bases unmatched to any gene: 4. The CDR3 is 15 amino acids. The V gene's germline CDR1 is SGHRS and CDR2 YFSETQ. The CDR3 nucleotides read TGCGCCAGCAGCTCGGGACAGGCCACCTACAATGAGCAGTTCTTC. Translated: CASSSGQATYNEQFF.

The chain carries TRBV5-1 and TRBJ1-6; D is possibly TRBD1 (6 bases). V lost 4 bases to trimming and J lost 10 bases, with 15 bases between them. Germline-derived CDR1 and CDR2 are SGHRS and YFSETQ. The length of the CDR3 is 14 residues. The CDR3 protein is CASSPGNRESPLHF. For the CDR3, the DNA is TGCGCCAGCAGCCCGGGTAACAGGGAATCACCCCTCCACTTT.

The rearrangement uses TRBV2 and TRBJ2-3, with 7 bases aligning to TRBD1. CDR3 length equals 15 residues. With 6 bases clipped from V and 3 bases from J, the junction kept 9 bases outside the gene matches. CDR1 is SNHLY, CDR2 FYNNEI, per germline. CDR3: CASRETGMRTDTQYF. In DNA form, the CDR3 reads TGTGCCAGCAGGGAGACAGGGATGAGAACAGATACGCAGTATTTT.

The rearrangement links TRBV19 to TRBJ2-5; TRBD1 matches 7 bases. V gave up 6 bases and J gave up 1 base; unmatched junction bases: 5. Germline V lookup: CDR1 LNHDA, CDR2 SQIVND (reference sequence). The CDR3 runs to 14 residues. CDR3 residues: CASSLTGVQETQYF. CDR3 nucleotide sequence: TGTGCCAGTAGCCTTACAGGGGTCCAAGAGACCCAGTACTTC.

The V call is TRBV19, the J call TRBJ1-1; no firm D call. V gave up 5 bases and J gave up 4 bases, with 17 bases separating them. The CDR3 runs to 15 residues. Germline V gene data show CDR1 as LNHDA and CDR2 as SQIVND (reference sequence). The CDR3 DNA follows: TGTGCCAGTAGTGCCCCTCTCCTGGGGAGCACTGAAGCTTTCTTT. Translation gives CASSAPLLGSTEAFF.

CDR3 nucleotides: TGTGCCTGGAGTGCTTTCGGGGCGGGGGGATCGCCAGAGTTCTTC. It is translated as CAWSAFGAGGSPEFF. V is TRBV30 and J is TRBJ2-1, with TRBD2 matching over 8 bases. The germline CDR1 and CDR2 sequences are GTSNPN and SVGIG (reference sequence). This CDR3 has 15 amino acids. After removal of 1 base from V and 14 bases from J, the junction contained 16 bases not matched to a gene.

This clone appeared a few times. V and J are TRBV2 and TRBJ2-1, with a weak D call TRBD1 (6 bases). Germline V gives CDR1 SNHLY, CDR2 FYNNEI. The CDR3 has 13 residues. V was cut by 3 bases and J by 7 bases, with 10 bases left in between. The CDR3 nucleotides read TGTGCCAGCAGTGAGCAGGGGATGAATGAGCAGTTCTTC. Protein product: CASSEQGMNEQFF.

This rearrangement joins TRBV19 to TRBJ1-1; maybe TRBD1 (6 bases). Germline CDR1 LNHDA, CDR2 SQIVND (reference sequence). There are 14 residues in the CDR3. Trimming removed 7 bases at V and 3 bases at J, with 15 bases between. In nucleotides, the CDR3 is TGTGCCAGTATCAGACGAAGGGGGGACACTGAAGCTTTCTTT. Translating it yields CASIRRRGDTEAFF.

This chain joins TRBV9 and TRBJ1-5; D possibly corresponds to TRBD1 (6 bases). The CDR3 has 16 residues. V lost 2 bases and J 1 base, leaving 13 bases between the germline ends. Germline V gene sequence: CDR1 SGDLS, CDR2 YYNGEE. CDR3 in amino acids: CASSVARTESNQPQHF. The CDR3 nucleotides are TGTGCCAGCAGCGTTGCCAGGACAGAAAGCAATCAGCCCCAGCATTTT.

This clone was seen a handful of times. V usage is TRBV6-1 and J usage is TRBJ1-5; D is undetermined. The germline V and J ends were trimmed by 3 bases and 11 bases, with 17 bases remaining between them. This CDR3 comprises 14 residues. Germline V lookup: CDR1 MNHNS, CDR2 SASEGT. DNA of the CDR3: TGTGCCAGCAGTGAGTATCCAGACCTTTCGGCCCAGCATTTT. This gives the protein CASSEYPDLSAQHF.

J is TRBJ2-2 and V is TRBV19; 14 nucleotides line up with TRBD2. Trimming took 6 bases from V and 5 from J; bases not matched to a gene: 11. Germline V gives CDR1 LNHDA, CDR2 SQIVND (reference sequence). The CDR3 runs 18 residues. The CDR3 DNA follows: TGTGCCAGTAGCTTACTGGGACTAGCGGGAGTATGGACCGGGGAGCTGTTTTTT. Its translation is CASSLLGLAGVWTGELFF. Full variable domain (missing parts from reference TRBV19 and TRBJ2-2): DGGITQSPKYLFRKEGQNVTLSCEQNLNHDAMYWYRQDPGQGLRLIYYSQIVNDFQKGDIAEGYSVSREKKESFPLTVTSAQKNPTAFYLCASSLLGLAGVWTGELFFGEGSRLTVL.

V usage is TRBV27 and J usage is TRBJ2-1; the match to TRBD2 covers 12 bases. The ends lost 6 bases at V and 3 bases at J; junction bases unmatched: 3. Per the germline V gene, CDR1 is MNHEY and CDR2 is SMNVEV (reference sequence). The CDR3 is 15 amino acids. The CDR3 loop reads CASSPGLAGYNEQFF. CDR3 sequence (DNA): TGTGCCAGCAGCCCGGGACTAGCGGGCTACAATGAGCAGTTCTTC.

This clone occurred once. The chain couples TRBV23-1 to TRBJ2-6; D is ambiguous. TRBV23-1 is known as an ORF, though its function is uncertain. Trimming shortened V by 5 bases and J by 5 bases, and 22 bases separated the two germline ends. The CDR3 runs to 18 residues. CDR3 loop: CASSNVSTQQSRANVLTF. The DNA of the CDR3 is TGCGCCAGCAGTAACGTGAGTACGCAACAAAGTCGGGCCAACGTCCTGACTTTC.